The clone carrying this T cell receptor beta chain was picked up many times. What it binds is not known. Patients chosen for sequencing had CD8+CD57+ cells that had expanded, as shown by flow cytometry. CDR3 and TCR beta VDJ profiling relied on a genomic DNA template. MiXCR, run by TCRdb on the reads, gives a single entry per CDR3 protein. The sample shows 150,000 to 180,000 distinct CDR3 sequences, approximately 52% of them seen only once. The data stem from a study of CD8+CD57+ T cells in acquired aplastic anemia. Study summary: Average DNA yield from sorted CD4+ and CD8+ cells was about 3.2 ug.

Study conclusions and caveats: Between patients and controls, about 30 CD8+ CDR3 sequences were found in common. Between the patient and control groups, CD8+ Simpson's diversity did not differ significantly.

The sample taken for sequencing was sorted CD4+, CD8+, or CD8+CD57+ T cells (not recorded which) from PBMCs. The receptor was derived from a human donor with aplastic anemia.

The chain's CDR3 is CSASGQGDWEQFF. The CDR3 bases are TGCAGTGCTTCGGGACAGGGCGACTGGGAGCAGTTCTTC. The V gene is TRBV20-1, the J gene TRBJ2-1; 9 bases align to TRBD1. CDR1 is DFQATT and CDR2 is SNEGSKA in the germline V gene (reference sequence). V was clipped by 5 bases and J by 10 bases; unmatched bases: 9. The CDR3 has 13 residues.